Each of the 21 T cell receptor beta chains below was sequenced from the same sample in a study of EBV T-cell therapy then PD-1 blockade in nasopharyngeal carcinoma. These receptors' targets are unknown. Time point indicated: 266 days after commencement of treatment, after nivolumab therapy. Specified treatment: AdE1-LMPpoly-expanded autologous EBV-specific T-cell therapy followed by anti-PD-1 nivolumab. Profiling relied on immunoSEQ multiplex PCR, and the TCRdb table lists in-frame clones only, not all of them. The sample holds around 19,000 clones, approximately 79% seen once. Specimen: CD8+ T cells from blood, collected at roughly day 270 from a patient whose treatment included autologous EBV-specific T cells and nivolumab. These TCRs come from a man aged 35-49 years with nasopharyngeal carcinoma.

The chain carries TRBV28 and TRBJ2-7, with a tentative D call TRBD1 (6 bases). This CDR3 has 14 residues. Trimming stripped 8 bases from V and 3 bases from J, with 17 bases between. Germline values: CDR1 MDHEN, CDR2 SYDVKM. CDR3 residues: CASSISGVFYEQYF. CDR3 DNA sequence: TGTGCCAGCTCCATTTCAGGGGTTTTCTACGAGCAGTACTTC. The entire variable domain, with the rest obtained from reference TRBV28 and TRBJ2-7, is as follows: DVKVTQSSRYLVKRTGEKVFLECVQDMDHENMFWYRQDPGLGLRLIYFSYDVKMKEKGDIPEGYSVSREKKERFSLILESASTNQTSMYLCASSISGVFYEQYFGPGTRLTVT.

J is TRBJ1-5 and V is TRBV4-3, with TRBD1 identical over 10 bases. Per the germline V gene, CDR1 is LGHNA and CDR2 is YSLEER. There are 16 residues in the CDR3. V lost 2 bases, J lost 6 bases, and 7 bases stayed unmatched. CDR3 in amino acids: CASSQTGQGGRQPQHF. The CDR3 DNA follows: TGCGCCAGCAGCCAAACTGGACAGGGGGGTCGTCAGCCCCAGCATTTT.

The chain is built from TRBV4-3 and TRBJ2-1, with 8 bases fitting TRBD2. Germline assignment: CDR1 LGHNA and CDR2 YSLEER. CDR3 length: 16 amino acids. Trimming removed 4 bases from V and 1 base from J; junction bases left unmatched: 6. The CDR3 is CASSLVGGASYNEQFF. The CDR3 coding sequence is TGCGCCAGCAGCCTAGTCGGGGGGGCTTCCTACAATGAGCAGTTCTTC.

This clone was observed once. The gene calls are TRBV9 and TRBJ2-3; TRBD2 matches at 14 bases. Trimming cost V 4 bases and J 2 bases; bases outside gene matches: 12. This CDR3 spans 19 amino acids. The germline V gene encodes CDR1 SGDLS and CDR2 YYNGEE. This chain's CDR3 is CASSPRGLAGVDSTDTQYF. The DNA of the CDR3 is TGTGCCAGCAGCCCCCGGGGACTAGCGGGGGTGGATTCCACAGATACGCAGTATTTT.

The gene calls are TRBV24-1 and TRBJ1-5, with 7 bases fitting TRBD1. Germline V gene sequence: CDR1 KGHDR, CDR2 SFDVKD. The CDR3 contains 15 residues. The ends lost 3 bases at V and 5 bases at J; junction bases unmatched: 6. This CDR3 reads CATSDPDRIDQPQHF. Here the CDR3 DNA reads TGTGCCACCAGTGATCCGGACAGGATAGATCAGCCCCAGCATTTT.

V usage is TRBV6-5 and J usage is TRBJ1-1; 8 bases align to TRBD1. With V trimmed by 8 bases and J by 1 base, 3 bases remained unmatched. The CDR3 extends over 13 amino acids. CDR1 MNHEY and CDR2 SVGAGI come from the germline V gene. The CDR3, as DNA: TGTGCCAGCGGGGGACAGGAGAACACTGAAGCTTTCTTT. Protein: CASGGQENTEAFF.

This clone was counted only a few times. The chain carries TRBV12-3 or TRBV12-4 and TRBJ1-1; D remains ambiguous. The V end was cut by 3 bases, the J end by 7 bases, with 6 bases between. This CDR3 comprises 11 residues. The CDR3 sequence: CASSFVSEAFF. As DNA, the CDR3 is TGTGCCAGCAGTTTTGTCAGTGAAGCTTTCTTT.

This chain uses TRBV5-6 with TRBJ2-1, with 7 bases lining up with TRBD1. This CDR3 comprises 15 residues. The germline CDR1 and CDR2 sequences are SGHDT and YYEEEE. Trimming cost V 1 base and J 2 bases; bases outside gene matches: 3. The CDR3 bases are TGTGCCAGCAGCTTGAGGGGGCGGCCCTACAATGAGCAGTTCTTC. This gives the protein CASSLRGRPYNEQFF.

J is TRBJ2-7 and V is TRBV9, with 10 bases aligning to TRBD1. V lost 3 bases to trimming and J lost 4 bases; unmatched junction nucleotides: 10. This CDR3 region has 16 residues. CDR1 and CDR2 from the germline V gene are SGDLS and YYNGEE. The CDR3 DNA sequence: TGTGCCAGCAGCGCCTCAAGCGGGACAGGGGTTTACGAGCAGTACTTC. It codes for CASSASSGTGVYEQYF.

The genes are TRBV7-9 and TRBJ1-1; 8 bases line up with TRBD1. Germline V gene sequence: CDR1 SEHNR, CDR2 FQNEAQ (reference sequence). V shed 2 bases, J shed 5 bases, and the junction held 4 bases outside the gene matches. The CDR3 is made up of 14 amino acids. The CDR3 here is CASSLTTGGTEAFF. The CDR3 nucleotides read TGTGCCAGCAGCTTAACAACAGGGGGAACTGAAGCTTTCTTT. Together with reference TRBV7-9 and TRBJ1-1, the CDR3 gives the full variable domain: DTGVSQNPRHKITKRGQNVTFRCDPISEHNRLYWYRQTLGQGPEFLTYFQNEAQLEKSRLLSDRFSAERPKGSFSTLEIQRTEQGDSAMYLCASSLTTGGTEAFFGQGTRLTVV.

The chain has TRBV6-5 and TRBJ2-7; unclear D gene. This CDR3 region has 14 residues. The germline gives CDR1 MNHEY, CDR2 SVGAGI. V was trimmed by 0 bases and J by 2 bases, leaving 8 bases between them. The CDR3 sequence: CASSYSAATYEQYF. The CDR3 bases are TGTGCCAGCAGTTACTCGGCGGCAACCTACGAGCAGTACTTC.

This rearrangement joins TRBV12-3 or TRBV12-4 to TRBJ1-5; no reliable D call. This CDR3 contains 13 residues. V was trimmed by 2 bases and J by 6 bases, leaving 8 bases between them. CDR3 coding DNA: TGTGCCAGCAGTTTAAAGTGGGTTCAGCCCCAGCATTTT. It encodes CASSLKWVQPQHF.

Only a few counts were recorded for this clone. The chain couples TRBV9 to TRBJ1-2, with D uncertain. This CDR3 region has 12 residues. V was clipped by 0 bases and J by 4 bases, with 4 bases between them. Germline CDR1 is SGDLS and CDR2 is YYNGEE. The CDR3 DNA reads TGTGCCAGCAGCGTAGGCAGCTATGGCTACACCTTC. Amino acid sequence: CASSVGSYGYTF.

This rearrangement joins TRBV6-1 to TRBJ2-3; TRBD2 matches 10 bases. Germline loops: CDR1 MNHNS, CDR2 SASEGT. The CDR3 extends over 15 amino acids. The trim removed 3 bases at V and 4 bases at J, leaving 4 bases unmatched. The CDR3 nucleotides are TGTGCCAGCAGTGAGAGAAGCGGGGGGGCAGATACGCAGTATTTT. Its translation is CASSERSGGADTQYF.

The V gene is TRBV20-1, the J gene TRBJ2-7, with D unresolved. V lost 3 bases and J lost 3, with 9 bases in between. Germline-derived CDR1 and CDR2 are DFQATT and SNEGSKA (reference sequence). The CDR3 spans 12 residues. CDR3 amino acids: CSASAVHYEQYF. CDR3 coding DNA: TGCAGTGCTAGTGCAGTTCACTACGAGCAGTACTTC.

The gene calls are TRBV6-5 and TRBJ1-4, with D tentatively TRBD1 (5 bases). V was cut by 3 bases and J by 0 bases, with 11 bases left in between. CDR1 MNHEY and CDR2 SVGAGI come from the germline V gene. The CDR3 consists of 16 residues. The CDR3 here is CASSYSTTATNEKLFF. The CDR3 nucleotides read TGTGCCAGCAGTTATTCGACGACAGCAACTAATGAAAAACTGTTTTTT.

The CDR3 nucleotides are TGTGCCAGCAGTTTATTTGGTGGAAACACTGAAGCTTTCTTT. Protein sequence: CASSLFGGNTEAFF. V usage is TRBV27 and J usage is TRBJ1-1; D gene ambiguous. V lost 1 base and J lost 2, with 8 bases in between. Germline CDR1 is MNHEY and CDR2 is SMNVEV (reference sequence). The length of the CDR3 is 14 residues.

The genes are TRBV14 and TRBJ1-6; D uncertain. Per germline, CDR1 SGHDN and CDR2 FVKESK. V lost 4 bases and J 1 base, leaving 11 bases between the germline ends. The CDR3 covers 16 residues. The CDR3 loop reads CASSPNLLSYNSPLHF. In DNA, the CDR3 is TGTGCCAGCAGCCCTAATCTTCTGTCCTATAATTCACCCCTCCACTTT.

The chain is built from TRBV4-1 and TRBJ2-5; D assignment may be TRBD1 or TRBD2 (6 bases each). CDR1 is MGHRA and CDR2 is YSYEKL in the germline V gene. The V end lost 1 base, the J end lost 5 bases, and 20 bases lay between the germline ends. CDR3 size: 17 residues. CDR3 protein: CASSQVGGPVRAETQYF. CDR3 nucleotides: TGCGCCAGCAGCCAAGTAGGGGGGCCGGTGAGGGCGGAGACCCAGTACTTC.

Here the CDR3 reads CASSPRTDVNEQYF. The DNA for the CDR3 is TGTGCCAGCTCCCCCAGGACGGATGTCAACGAGCAGTACTTC. V and J are TRBV18 and TRBJ2-7; D gene unclear. V was trimmed by 6 bases and J by 5 bases, leaving 17 bases between them. This CDR3 contains 14 residues. Germline CDR1 KGHSH, CDR2 LQKENI.

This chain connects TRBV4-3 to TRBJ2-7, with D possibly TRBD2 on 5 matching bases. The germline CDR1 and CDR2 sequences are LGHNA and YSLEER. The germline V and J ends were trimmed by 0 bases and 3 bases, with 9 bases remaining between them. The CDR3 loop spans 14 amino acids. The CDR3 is CASSQDSGVYEQYF. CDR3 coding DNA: TGCGCCAGCAGCCAAGATTCCGGGGTCTACGAGCAGTACTTC.